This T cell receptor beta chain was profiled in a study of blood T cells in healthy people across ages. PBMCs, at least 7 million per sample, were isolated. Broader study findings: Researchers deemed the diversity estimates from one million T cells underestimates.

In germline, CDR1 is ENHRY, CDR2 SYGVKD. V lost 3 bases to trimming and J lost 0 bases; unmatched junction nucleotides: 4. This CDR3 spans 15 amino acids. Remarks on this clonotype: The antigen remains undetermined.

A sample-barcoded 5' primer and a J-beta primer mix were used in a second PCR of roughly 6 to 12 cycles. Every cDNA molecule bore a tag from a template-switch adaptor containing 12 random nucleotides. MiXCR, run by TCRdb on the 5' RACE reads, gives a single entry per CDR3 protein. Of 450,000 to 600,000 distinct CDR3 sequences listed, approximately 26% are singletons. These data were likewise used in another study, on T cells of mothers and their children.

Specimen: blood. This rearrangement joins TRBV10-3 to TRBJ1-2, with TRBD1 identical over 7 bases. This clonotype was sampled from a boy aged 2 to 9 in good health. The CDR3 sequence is CAISETTGPNYGYTF. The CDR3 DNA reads TGTGCCATCAGTGAAACGACAGGGCCTAACTATGGCTACACCTTC.